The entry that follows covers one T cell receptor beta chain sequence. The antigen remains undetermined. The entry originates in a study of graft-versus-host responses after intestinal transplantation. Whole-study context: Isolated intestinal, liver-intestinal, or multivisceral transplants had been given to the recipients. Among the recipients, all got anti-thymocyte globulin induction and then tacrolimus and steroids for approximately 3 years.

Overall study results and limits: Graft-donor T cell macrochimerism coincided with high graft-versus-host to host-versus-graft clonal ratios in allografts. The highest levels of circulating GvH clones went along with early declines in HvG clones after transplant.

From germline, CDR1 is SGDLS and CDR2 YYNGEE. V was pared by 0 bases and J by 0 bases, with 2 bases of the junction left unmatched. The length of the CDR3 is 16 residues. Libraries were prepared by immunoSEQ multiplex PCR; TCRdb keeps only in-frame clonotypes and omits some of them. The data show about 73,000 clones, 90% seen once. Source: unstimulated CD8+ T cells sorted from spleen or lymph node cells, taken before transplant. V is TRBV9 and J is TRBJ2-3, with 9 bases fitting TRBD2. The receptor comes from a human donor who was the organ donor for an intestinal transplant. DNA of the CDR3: TGTGCCAGCAGCGTAGGGGCGGGGGGGAGCACAGATACGCAGTATTTT. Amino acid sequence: CASSVGAGGSTDTQYF.